This entry lists 6 T cell receptor beta chains sequenced from one sample in a study of CD8 T cells in ankylosing spondylitis. Each CDR3 protein gets one entry after TCRdb re-called the 5' RACE reads with MiXCR. The sample includes approximately 300,000 distinct CDR3 sequences, around 20% seen only once; the top ten take 3.5% to 4.5%. Sequencing used blood, either unsorted or a sorted T cell fraction (not recorded which). These receptors all come from a female donor with ankylosing spondylitis or in good health (not recorded which).

This clonotype was picked up many times. The rearrangement joins TRBV29-1 to TRBJ2-1, with 12 bases matching TRBD2. CDR1 and CDR2 (germline): SQVTM, ANQGSEA. The V and J ends lost 7 bases and 6 bases, in that order; junction bases with no gene match: 7. The CDR3 runs 14 residues. CDR3 in DNA: TGCAGCGCCACGACTAGCGGGAGTAGCAATGAGCAGTTCTTC. Residues: CSATTSGSSNEQFF.

This clonotype was found a few times. The junction does not match germline at one end; this may be a read error. The CDR3 region has the DNA TGCACCGTTGCCAGGACGGAAGTGACAGATACGCAGTATTTT. It encodes CTVARTEVTDTQYF. The chain links TRBV29-1 to TRBJ2-3; D remains ambiguous. CDR3 length equals 14 residues. Germline V gives CDR1 SQVTM, CDR2 ANQGSEA.

This clonotype was detected ten times or more. The chain carries TRBV12-3 or TRBV12-4 and TRBJ2-7, with 9 bases that match TRBD2. V gave up 6 bases and J gave up 3 bases; unmatched junction bases: 12. This CDR3 has 16 residues. The CDR3 spells CASSPDLAGGVYEQYF. The DNA of the CDR3 is TGTGCCAGCAGCCCTGACCTGGCGGGAGGGGTCTACGAGCAGTACTTC.

This clonotype was counted a few times. This sequence joins TRBV5-4 and TRBJ2-4; 7 nucleotides align to TRBD1. Germline CDR1 SGHNT, CDR2 YYREEE (reference sequence). Trimming removed 4 bases from V and 0 bases from J; junction bases left unmatched: 7. This CDR3 spans 16 amino acids. Here the CDR3 DNA reads TGTGCCAGCAGCACCCGGGACAGTCTAGCCAAAAACATTCAGTACTTC. Translating gives CASSTRDSLAKNIQYF.

The CDR3 reads CASSLLTGGPDTQYF. The CDR3 region has the DNA TGTGCCAGCAGCTTACTGACGGGAGGGCCAGATACGCAGTATTTT. V gene TRBV7-2 combines with J gene TRBJ2-3; 8 nucleotides align to TRBD2. Germline V CDR1 and CDR2: SGHTA, FQGNSA. The CDR3 length is 15 residues. J was trimmed by 4 bases and V by 2 bases; bases with no gene match: 5. Filled out from reference TRBV7-2 and TRBJ2-3, the complete variable domain reads GAGVSQSPSNKVTEKGKDVELRCDPISGHTALYWYRQSLGQGLEFLIYFQGNSAPDKSGLPSDRFSAERTGGSVSTLTIQRTQQEDSAVYLCASSLLTGGPDTQYFGPGTRLTVL.

This clonotype has at least ten counts. V usage is TRBV20-1 and J usage is TRBJ2-3; 12 bases line up with TRBD2. Germline V gene sequence: CDR1 DFQATT, CDR2 SNEGSKA (reference sequence). This CDR3 region has 15 residues. With V trimmed by 5 bases and J by 0 bases, 3 bases remained unmatched. The CDR3 loop reads CSAGGLAGSTDTQYF. The CDR3 nucleotides read TGCAGTGCTGGGGGACTAGCGGGTAGCACAGATACGCAGTATTTT.